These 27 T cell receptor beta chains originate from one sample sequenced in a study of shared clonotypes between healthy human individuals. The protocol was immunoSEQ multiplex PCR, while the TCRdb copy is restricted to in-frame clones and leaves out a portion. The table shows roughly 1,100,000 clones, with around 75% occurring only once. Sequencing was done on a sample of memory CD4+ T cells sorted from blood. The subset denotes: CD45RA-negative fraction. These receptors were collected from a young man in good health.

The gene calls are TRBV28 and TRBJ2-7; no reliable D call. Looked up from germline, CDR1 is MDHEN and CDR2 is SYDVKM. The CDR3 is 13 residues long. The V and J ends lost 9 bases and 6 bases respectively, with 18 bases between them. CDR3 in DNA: TGTGCCAGTCATCGACCACCTTCTCGCGAGCAGTACTTC. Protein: CASHRPPSREQYF.

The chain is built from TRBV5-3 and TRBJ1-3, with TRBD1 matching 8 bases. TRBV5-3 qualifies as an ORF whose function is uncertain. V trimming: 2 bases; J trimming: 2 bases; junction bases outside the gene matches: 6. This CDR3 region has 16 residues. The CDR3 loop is CARSLGQGPTGNTIYF. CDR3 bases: TGTGCCAGAAGCTTAGGACAGGGTCCCACTGGAAACACCATATATTTT.

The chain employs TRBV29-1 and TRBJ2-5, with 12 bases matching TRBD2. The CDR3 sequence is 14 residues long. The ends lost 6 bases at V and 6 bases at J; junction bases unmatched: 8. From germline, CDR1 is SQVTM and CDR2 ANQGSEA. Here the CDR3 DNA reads TGCAGCGTCGCGACTAGCGGGGGCGTAAAGACCCAGTACTTC. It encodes CSVATSGGVKTQYF.

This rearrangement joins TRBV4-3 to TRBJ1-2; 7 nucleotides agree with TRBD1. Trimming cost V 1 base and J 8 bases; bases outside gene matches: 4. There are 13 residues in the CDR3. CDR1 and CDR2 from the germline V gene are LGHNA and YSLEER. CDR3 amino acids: CASSQGEGGGYTF. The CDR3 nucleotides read TGCGCCAGCAGCCAAGGGGAAGGGGGCGGCTACACCTTC.

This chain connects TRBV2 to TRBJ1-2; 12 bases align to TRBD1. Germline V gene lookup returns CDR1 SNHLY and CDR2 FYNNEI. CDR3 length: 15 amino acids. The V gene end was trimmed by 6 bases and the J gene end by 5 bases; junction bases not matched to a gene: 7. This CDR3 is CASREGQGAGYGYTF. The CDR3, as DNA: TGTGCCAGCAGGGAGGGACAGGGGGCAGGGTATGGCTACACCTTC.

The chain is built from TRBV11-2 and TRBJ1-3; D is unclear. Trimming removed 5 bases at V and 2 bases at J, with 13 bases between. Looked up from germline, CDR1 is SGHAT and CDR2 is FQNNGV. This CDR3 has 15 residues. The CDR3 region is CASSPVRTPGNTIYF. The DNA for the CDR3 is TGTGCCAGCAGCCCCGTAAGGACGCCTGGAAACACCATATATTTT. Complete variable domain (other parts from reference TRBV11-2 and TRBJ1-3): EAGVAQSPRYKIIEKRQSVAFWCNPISGHATLYWYQQILGQGPKLLIQFQNNGVVDDSQLPKDRFSAERLKGVDSTLKIQPAKLEDSAVYLCASSPVRTPGNTIYFGEGSWLTVV.

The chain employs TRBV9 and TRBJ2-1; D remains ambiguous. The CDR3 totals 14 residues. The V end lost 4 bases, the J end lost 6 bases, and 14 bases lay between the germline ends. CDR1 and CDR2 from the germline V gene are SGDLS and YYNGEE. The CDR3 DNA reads TGTGCCAGCAGCCGCCCACCGCTCTCCAATGAGCAGTTCTTC. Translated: CASSRPPLSNEQFF.

Written as DNA, the CDR3 is TGTGCCAGCAGTAAAGTCTCCTACGAGCAGTACTTC. Amino acids: CASSKVSYEQYF. The gene calls are TRBV6-6 and TRBJ2-7; no firm D call. The length of the CDR3 is 12 residues. The germline V gene has CDR1 MNHNY and CDR2 SVGAGI (reference sequence). V was clipped by 5 bases and J by 0 bases, with 5 bases between them.

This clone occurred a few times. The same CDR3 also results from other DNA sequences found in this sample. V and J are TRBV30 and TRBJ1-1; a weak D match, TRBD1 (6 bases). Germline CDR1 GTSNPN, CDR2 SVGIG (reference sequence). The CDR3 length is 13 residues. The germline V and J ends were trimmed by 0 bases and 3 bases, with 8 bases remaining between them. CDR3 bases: TGTGCCTGGAGTGTAGGGGGGTACACTGAAGCTTTCTTT. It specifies CAWSVGGYTEAFF.

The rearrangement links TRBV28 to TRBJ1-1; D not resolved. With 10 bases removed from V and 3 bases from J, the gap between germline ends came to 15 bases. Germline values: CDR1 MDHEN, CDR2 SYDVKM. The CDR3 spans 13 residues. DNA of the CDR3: TGTGCCACTCTTGGGCAGTTTGACACTGAAGCTTTCTTT. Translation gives CATLGQFDTEAFF.

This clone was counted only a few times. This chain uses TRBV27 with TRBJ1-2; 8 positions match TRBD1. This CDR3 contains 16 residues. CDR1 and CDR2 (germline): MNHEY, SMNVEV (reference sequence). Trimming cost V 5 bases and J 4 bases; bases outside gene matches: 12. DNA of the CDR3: TGTGCCAGCAGTCCCTCTCCCGGACAGGGCTCCTATGGCTACACCTTC. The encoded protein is CASSPSPGQGSYGYTF.

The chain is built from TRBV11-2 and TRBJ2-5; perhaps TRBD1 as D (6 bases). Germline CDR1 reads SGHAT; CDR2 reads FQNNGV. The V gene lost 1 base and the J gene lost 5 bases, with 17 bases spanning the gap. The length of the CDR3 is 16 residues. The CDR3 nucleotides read TGTGCCAGCAGCTTAGGGGGGACACGAAGGGGTGAGACCCAGTACTTC. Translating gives CASSLGGTRRGETQYF.

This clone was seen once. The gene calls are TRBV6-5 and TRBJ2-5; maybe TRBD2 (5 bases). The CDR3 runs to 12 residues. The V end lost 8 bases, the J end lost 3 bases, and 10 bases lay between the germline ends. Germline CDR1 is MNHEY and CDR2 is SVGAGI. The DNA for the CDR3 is TGTGCCAGCTCTCCAGCGGAAGAGACCCAGTACTTC. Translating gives CASSPAEETQYF.

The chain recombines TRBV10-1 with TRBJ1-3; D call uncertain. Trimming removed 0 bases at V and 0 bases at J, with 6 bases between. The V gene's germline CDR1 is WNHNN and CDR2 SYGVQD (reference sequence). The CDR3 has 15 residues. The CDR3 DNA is TGCGCCAGCAGTGAGTCCGCCAACTCTGGAAACACCATATATTTT. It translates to CASSESANSGNTIYF.

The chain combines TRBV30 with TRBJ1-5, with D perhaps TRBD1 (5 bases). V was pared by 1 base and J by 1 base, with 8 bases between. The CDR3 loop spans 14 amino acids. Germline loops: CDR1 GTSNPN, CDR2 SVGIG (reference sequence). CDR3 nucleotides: TGTGCCTGGAGTGACCAGGGCAGCAATCAGCCCCAGCATTTT. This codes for CAWSDQGSNQPQHF.

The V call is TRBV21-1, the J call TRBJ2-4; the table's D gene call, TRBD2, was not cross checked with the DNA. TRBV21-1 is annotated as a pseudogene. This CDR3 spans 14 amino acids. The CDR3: CARNAWLAKNIQYF. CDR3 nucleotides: TGTGCCAGGAACGCGTGGTTGGCCAAAAACATTCAGTACTTC.

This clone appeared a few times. The CDR3 DNA reads as TGTGCCAGCAGCCCAAGAGTTGGAACGGGGGGAGAGACCCAGTACTTC. Amino acids: CASSPRVGTGGETQYF. The chain combines TRBV7-6 with TRBJ2-5; 7 nucleotides align to TRBD2. The CDR3 is 16 residues long. Germline-derived CDR1 and CDR2 are SGHVS and FNYEAQ. The ends lost 5 bases at V and 4 bases at J; junction bases unmatched: 13.

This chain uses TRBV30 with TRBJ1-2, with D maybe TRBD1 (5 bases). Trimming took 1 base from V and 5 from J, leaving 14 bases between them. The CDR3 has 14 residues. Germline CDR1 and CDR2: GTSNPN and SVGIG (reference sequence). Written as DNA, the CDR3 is TGTGCCTGGAGTGCACAGGTCATCTCATATGGCTACACCTTC. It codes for CAWSAQVISYGYTF.

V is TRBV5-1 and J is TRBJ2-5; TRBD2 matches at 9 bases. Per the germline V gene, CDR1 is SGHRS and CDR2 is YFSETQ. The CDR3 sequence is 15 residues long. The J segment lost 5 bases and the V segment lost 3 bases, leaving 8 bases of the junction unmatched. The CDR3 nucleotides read TGCGCCAGCAGCTCGGGACTAGCCCCGGCGGAGACCCAGTACTTC. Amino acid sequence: CASSSGLAPAETQYF.

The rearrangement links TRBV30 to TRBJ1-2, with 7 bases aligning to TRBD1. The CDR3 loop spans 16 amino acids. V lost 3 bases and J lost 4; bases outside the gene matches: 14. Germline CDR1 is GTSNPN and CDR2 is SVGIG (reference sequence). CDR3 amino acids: CAWSPKGDRAPYGYTF. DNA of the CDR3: TGTGCCTGGAGCCCAAAGGGGGACAGAGCTCCCTATGGCTACACCTTC.

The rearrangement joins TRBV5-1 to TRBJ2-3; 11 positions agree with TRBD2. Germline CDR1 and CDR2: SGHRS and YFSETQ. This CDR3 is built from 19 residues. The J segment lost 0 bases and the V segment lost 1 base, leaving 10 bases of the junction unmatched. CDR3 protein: CASSLLGLAGGSSTDTQYF. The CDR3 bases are TGCGCCAGCAGCTTGTTGGGTCTAGCGGGGGGATCTAGCACAGATACGCAGTATTTT.

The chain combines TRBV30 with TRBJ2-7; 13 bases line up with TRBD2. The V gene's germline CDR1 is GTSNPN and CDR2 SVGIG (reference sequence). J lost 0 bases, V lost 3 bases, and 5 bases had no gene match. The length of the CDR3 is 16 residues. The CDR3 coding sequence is TGTGCCTGGAGCCCGGGACTAGCGGGGTCCTCCTACGAGCAGTACTTC. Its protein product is CAWSPGLAGSSYEQYF.

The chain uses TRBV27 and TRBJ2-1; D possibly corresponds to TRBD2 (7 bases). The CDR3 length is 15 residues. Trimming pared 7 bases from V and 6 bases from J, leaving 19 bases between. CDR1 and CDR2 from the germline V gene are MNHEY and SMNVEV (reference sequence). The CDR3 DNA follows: TGTGCCAGCACGGTTCCCGGGGGCGGGAGCAATGAGCAGTTCTTC. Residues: CASTVPGGGSNEQFF.

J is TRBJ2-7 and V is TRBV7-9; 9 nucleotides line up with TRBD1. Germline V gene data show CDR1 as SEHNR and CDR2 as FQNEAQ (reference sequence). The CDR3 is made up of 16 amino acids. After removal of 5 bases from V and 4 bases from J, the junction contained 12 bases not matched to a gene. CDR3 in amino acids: CASSPRLGQGAYEQYF. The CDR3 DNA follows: TGTGCCAGCAGCCCGCGTCTGGGACAGGGCGCGTACGAGCAGTACTTC. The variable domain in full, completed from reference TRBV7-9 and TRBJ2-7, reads DTGVSQNPRHKITKRGQNVTFRCDPISEHNRLYWYRQTLGQGPEFLTYFQNEAQLEKSRLLSDRFSAERPKGSFSTLEIQRTEQGDSAMYLCASSPRLGQGAYEQYFGPGTRLTVT.

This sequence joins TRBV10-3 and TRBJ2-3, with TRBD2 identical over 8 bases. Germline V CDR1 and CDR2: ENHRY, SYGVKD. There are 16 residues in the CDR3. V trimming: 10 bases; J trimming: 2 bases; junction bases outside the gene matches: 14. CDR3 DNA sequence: TGTGCCACGAACACCCCTTCAGCGGGGGCCACAGATACGCAGTATTTT. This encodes CATNTPSAGATDTQYF.

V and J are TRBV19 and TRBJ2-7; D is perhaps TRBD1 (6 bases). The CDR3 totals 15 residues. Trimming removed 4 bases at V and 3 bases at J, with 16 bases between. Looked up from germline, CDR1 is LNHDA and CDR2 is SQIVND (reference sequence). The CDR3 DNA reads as TGTGCCAGTAGTACCAGAGGACAGAATGGCTACGAGCAGTACTTC. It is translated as CASSTRGQNGYEQYF.

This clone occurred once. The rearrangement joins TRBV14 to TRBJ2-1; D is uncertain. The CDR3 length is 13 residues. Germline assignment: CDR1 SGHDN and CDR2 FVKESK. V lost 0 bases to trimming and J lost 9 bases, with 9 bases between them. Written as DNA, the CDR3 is TGTGCCAGCAGCCAAGAATTCGTGTCTGAGCAGTTCTTC. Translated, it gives CASSQEFVSEQFF.